This T cell receptor (beta chain) was found in a study of blood T cell repertoires in COVID-19. Generated by immunoSEQ multiplex PCR, the TCRdb table keeps only in-frame clones and is missing some. The sample lists approximately 150,000 clones, more than 75% occurring once. V trimming: 5 bases; J trimming: 7 bases; junction bases outside the gene matches: 9. CDR3 length equals 16 residues. Germline CDR1 SGHNT, CDR2 YENEEA. The clonotype comes from a man aged 18 to 35 with COVID-19, enrolled during active disease. Specimen: peripheral blood. The chain uses TRBV11-3 and TRBJ1-6; 9 bases are a match to TRBD1. The CDR3 region has the DNA TGTGCCAGCAGCCTAATAAGGACAGGGGTGAATTCACCCCTCCACTTT. Encoded protein: CASSLIRTGVNSPLHF.